This entry concerns a single T cell receptor (beta chain). The antigen it binds to is not known. No base-level quality is on record; no much larger clone is a single base apart. The data belong to a study of shared clonotypes between healthy human individuals (dated by TCRdb to 2019 to 2021). As for the study more broadly: A couple of women and three men aged 18 to 49 years were included in the cohort. To estimate repertoire size and how much clonotypes are shared between individuals, the study performed deep sequencing of blood TCR repertoires from five healthy adults. Per donor, three plates each were used for CD4 naive and CD4 memory, two for CD8 naive, and one for CD8 memory. Each donor's leukapheresis produced roughly between roughly 0.85 and 9 billion PBMCs. Libraries were prepared and TCR repertoires were sequenced by different laboratories using diverse techniques, in order to increase sequencing depth and limit assay-specific biases. What the work shows at the level of the full study, not this receptor alone: Compared with non-shared clonotypes, the clonotypes found in all four sorted-subset donors had higher generation probabilities. Naive subsets generally had larger estimated clonotype richness than memory subsets did. Approximately 5% of naive CD4, 3.5% of naive CD8, approximately 2% of memory CD4, and 0.35% to 0.5% of memory CD8 clonotypes were shared across several donors. Because the study included a small number of donors, the genetic and exposure-history diversity represented was limited. Sampling was limited to blood, and TCR repertoires in tissue likely differ from TCR repertoires in blood. Pairwise subsampling indicated that sequencing depth was expected to affect the degree of clonotype sharing among donors. Rarefaction of sorted-subset datasets indicated incomplete sequencing despite the large sequencing depth.

CD8 naive samples were obtained by positive selection for CCR7 among CD45RO-negative cells, yielding a CD45RA+CCR7+ population from which TemRA cells were excluded. Healthy HIV-negative adults with no recently reported acute infections or vaccinations were included as donors. All donors were Caucasian adults living in Nashville, Tennessee, USA. Blood was collected by leukapheresis, and PBMCs were isolated by Ficoll-Histopaque density gradient centrifugation and then cryopreserved in liquid nitrogen vapor phase. Analytical flow cytometry was used to check the purity and quantity of each magnetically sorted T cell population. Each sorted fraction had its genomic DNA isolated and then quantified by UV absorbance on a Nanodrop 2000c. Including the terminal cysteine and phenylalanine, the CDR3 comprises 14 residues. CDR3 DNA is the only sequence kept; it has 42 bases, read in frame from the first base.

Using the deep immunoSEQ assay, multiplex PCR amplified TCR CDR3 regions from genomic DNA. For each cell subset, the extracted genomic DNA was distributed evenly across all wells of several immunoSEQ 96-well plates, and each plate served as one replicate. For sorted subsets, each replicate PCR was loaded with 150 to 250 ng genomic DNA, equivalent to some 31,000 T cell genomes. Purified libraries were quantified with a Qubit 3.0 fluorometer, sized on a Bioanalyzer 2100, and re-quantified with the KAPA Library Quantification kit. A separate single-read 150-cycle Illumina NextSeq 550 flow cell was used to sequence each immunoSEQ 96-well plate. As for the authors' bioinformatics: Because the immunoSEQ output held only junctional sequences and lacked quality scores, the filtering could not match the filtering applied to full-length reads. Sequences were annotated with PyIR, a Python wrapper for IgBLAST v1.9, and V/J genes and CDR3 were assigned using IMGT germline references. Reads were removed for weak V/J assignments (E-value above 1e-6), missing CDR3, stop codons, out-of-frame junctions, or ambiguous translated residues. V3J clonotypes were defined as sequences sharing the same inferred V gene, J gene, and CDR3 amino acid sequence. Percentage overlap between repertoires was computed as shared unique clonotypes divided by the size of the smaller repertoire. Three approaches were used to assess repertoire richness: RTK rarefaction, the Chao1 estimator, and Recon v2.1 estimates of unobserved clonotypes. Generation probabilities for all TCRbeta clonotypes obtained by the gDNA method from four donors were computed using OLGA. This is the immuneACCESS table as TCRdb keeps it, with only in-frame sequences that have V and J called. A part of the clones is gone; compared with another copy, unresolved V genes explain less than half, and the rest is unexplained. V and J calls and clone size are given by that table; D and trimming were obtained from the DNA. Present in this sample are roughly 2.1 million clones, just over 90% of which were seen just once. The ten largest account for roughly 1.7% of the sample.

This receptor chain uses TRBV1 and TRBJ2-1; the table's TRBD2 call for D was not verified on the DNA. TRBV1 is a listed pseudogene. The TCR sequence derives from a man between 18 and 29 years old in good health. Some clones in this sample may be carry-over from other donors' samples. Sequences were obtained from naive CD8+ T cells from PBMCs. The cell subset or site label here, explained by the study, means: CD45RA+CCR7+. The CDR3 amino acid sequence is: CTSSQTSSYNEQFF. In nucleotide form, the sequence is TGCACCAGCAGCCAGACTAGTTCCTACAATGAGCAGTTCTTC.